Given below is one T cell receptor (beta chain) in context. The sample comes from a study of response to subunit inactivated influenza vaccine. TCRdb ran MiXCR on the RT-PCR reads and lists one entry per CDR3 protein. Among around 520,000 distinct CDR3 sequences listed, roughly 23% were seen once. The TCR was taken from a man aged 50 or older who received an inactivated influenza vaccine. The sequences come from CD4+ T cells sorted from PBMCs, collected about 5 days after vaccination.

The chain's CDR3 is CSARRTGGTYNEQFF. As DNA, the CDR3 is TGCAGTGCTAGGAGGACAGGGGGGACCTACAATGAGCAGTTCTTC. The chain carries TRBV20-1 and TRBJ2-1; 10 nucleotides line up with TRBD1. Per germline, CDR1 DFQATT and CDR2 SNEGSKA (reference sequence). The CDR3 totals 15 residues. V was pared by 3 bases and J by 2 bases, with 4 bases of the junction left unmatched.